This T cell receptor beta chain stems from a study of control samples from healthy donors and cancer patients. Assay: immunoSEQ multiplex PCR; the TCRdb copy retains only in-frame clones and omits some. The sample shows roughly 30,000 clones, roughly 92% of them seen only once. CDR3 length: 14 amino acids. Between the trimmed V and J ends, which lost 5 bases and 3 bases, there was a span of 11 bases. The germline V gene has CDR1 MRHNA and CDR2 SNTAGT. Sequencing was done on a sample of PBMCs. This clonotype originated in a man aged 35 to 55 with colorectal cancer. V is TRBV6-4 and J is TRBJ1-5; no reliable D call. CDR3 sequence: CASSTGRFNQPQHF. The CDR3 region has the DNA TGTGCCAGCAGTACTGGCCGCTTCAATCAGCCCCAGCATTTT.